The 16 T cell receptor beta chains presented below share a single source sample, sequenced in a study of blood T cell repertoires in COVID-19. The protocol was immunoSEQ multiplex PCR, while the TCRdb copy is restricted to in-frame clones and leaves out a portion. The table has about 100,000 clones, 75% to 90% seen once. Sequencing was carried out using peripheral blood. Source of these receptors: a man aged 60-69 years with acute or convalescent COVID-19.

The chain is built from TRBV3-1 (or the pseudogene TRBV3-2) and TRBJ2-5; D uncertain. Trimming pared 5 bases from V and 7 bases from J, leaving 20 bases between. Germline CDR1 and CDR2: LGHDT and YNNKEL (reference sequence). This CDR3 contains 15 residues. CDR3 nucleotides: TGTGCCAGCAGCATTGAAGGAGCCGATTTGGGGACCCAGTACTTC. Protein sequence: CASSIEGADLGTQYF.

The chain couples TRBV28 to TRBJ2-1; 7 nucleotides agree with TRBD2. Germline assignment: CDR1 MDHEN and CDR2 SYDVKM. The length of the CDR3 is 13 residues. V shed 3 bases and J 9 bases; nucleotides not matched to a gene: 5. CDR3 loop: CASSLAAGVEQFF. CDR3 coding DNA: TGTGCCAGCAGTTTGGCCGCGGGAGTTGAGCAGTTCTTC.

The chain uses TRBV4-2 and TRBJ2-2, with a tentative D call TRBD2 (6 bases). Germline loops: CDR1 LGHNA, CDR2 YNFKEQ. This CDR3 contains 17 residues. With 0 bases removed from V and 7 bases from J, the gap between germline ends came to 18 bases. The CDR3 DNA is TGTGCCAGCAGCCAAGATTTACGGGAGCATCACCGCGGGGAGCTGTTTTTT. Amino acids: CASSQDLREHHRGELFF.

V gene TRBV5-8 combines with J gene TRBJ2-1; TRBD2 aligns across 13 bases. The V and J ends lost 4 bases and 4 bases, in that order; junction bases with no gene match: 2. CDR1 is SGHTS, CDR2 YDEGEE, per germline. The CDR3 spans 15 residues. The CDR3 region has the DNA TGTGCCAGCAGCGCACTAGCGGGAGGGTACAATGAGCAGTTCTTC. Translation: CASSALAGGYNEQFF. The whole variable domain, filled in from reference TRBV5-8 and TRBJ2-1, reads EAGVTQSPTHLIKTRGQQATLRCSPISGHTSVYWYQQALGLGLQFLLWYDEGEERNRGNFPPRFSGRQFPNYSSELNVNALELEDSALYLCASSALAGGYNEQFFGPGTRLTVL.

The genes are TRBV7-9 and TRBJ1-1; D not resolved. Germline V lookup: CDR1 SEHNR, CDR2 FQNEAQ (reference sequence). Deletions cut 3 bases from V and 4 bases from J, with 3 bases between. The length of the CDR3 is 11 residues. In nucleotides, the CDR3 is TGTGCCAGCAGCTTTAGCACTGAAGCTTTCTTT. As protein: CASSFSTEAFF.

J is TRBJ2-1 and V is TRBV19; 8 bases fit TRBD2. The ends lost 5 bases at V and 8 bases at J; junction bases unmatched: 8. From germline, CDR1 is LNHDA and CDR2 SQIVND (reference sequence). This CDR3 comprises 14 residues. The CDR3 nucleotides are TGTGCCAGTAGTGGGGGCGGGAGGATGTATGAGCAGTTCTTC. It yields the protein CASSGGGRMYEQFF.

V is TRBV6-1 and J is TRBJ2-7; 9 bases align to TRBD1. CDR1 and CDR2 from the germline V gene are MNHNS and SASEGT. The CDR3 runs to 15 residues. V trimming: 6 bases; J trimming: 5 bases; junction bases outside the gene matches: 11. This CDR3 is CASSRDREGFHEQYF. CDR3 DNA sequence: TGTGCCAGCAGCCGGGACAGGGAAGGCTTCCACGAGCAGTACTTC.

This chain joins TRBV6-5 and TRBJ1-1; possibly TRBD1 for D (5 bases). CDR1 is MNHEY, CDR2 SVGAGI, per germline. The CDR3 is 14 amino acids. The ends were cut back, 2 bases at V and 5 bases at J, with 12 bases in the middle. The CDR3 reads CASSYNQGTTEAFF. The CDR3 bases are TGTGCCAGCAGTTACAATCAGGGAACAACTGAAGCTTTCTTT.

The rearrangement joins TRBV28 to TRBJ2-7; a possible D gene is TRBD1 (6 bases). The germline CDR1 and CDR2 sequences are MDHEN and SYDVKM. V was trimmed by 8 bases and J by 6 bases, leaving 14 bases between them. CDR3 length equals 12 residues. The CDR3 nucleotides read TGTGCCAGCTTCGACAGGTCCAGCGAGCAGTACTTC. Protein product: CASFDRSSEQYF.

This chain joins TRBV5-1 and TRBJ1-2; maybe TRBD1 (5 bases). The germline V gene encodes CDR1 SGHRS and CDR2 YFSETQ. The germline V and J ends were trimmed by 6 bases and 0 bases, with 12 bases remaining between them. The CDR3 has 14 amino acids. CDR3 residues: CASTPTETNYGYTF. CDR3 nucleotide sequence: TGCGCCAGCACCCCGACAGAAACTAACTATGGCTACACCTTC.

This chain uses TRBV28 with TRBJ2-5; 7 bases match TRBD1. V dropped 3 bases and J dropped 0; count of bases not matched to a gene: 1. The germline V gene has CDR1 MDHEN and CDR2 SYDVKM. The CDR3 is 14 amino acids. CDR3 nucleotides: TGTGCCAGCAGTTTGGGACAGAACCAAGAGACCCAGTACTTC. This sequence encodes CASSLGQNQETQYF.

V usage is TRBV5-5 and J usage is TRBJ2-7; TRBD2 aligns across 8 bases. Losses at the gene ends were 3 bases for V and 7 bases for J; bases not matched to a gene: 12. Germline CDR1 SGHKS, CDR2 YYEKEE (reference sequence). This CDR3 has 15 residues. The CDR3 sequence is CASSSGTSVPHEQYV. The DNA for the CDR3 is TGTGCCAGCAGCTCCGGGACTAGTGTCCCCCATGAGCAGTACGTC.

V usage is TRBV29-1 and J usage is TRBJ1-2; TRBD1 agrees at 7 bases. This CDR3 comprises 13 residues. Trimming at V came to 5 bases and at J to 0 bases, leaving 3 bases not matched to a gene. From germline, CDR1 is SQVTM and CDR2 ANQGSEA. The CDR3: CSVRDSPNYGYTF. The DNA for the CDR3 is TGCAGCGTTAGGGACAGTCCTAACTATGGCTACACCTTC.

CDR3 bases: TGTGCCAGCAGCTGGCTAGGGGAGGGAAGCTACGAGCAGTACTTC. This gives the protein CASSWLGEGSYEQYF. The rearrangement joins TRBV14 to TRBJ2-7; 7 nucleotides line up with TRBD2. This CDR3 has 15 amino acids. Trimming removed 5 bases from V and 3 bases from J; junction bases left unmatched: 10. Germline assignment: CDR1 SGHDN and CDR2 FVKESK.

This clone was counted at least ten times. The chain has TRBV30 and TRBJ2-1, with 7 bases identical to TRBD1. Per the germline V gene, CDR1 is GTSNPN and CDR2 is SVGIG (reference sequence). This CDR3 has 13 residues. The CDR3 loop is CAWRQGGSSEQFF. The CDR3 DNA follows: TGTGCTTGGCGACAGGGTGGGAGCAGTGAGCAGTTCTTC.

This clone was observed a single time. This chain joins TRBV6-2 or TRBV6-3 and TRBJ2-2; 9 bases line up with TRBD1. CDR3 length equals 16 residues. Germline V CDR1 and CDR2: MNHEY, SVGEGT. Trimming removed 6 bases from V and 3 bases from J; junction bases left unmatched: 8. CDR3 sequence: CASSWDRERYTGELFF. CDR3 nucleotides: TGTGCCAGCAGCTGGGACAGGGAACGATACACCGGGGAGCTGTTTTTT.